This TCR beta chain was documented in a study of identical twins. Whole-study results and caveats: Invariant cells of the MAIT and iNKT types might have partly distorted the zero-insertion analyses. Without tracking the same donors, conclusions rested on cross-sectional statistical analysis. Fewer insertions marked abundant cord blood beta clonotypes; young adult naive trended weakly, memory not at all. There was an excess of low generation probability in the out-of-frame alpha sequences that twins shared.

TCRdb ran MiXCR on the 5' RACE reads and lists one entry per CDR3 protein. This table holds 420,000 or so distinct CDR3 sequences, approximately 17% found once. This clonotype came up many times. Antigen specificity is unknown. The CDR3 covers 17 residues. The V and J ends lost 4 bases and 0 bases, in that order; junction bases with no gene match: 3. Germline CDR1 and CDR2: LGHNA and YNFKEQ. Sequenced material: naive T cells sorted from blood. The chain employs TRBV4-2 and TRBJ2-2; 12 positions agree with TRBD2. The origin of this receptor is a man in his fifties or sixties in good health. The CDR3: CASSPGLAGSNTGELFF. For the CDR3, the DNA is TGTGCCAGCAGCCCCGGACTAGCGGGGTCGAACACCGGGGAGCTGTTTTTT.